This T cell receptor beta chain was sequenced during a study of blood T cells in healthy people across ages. About this clonotype itself: Its antigen is unknown.

Study findings and constraints: Diversity was estimated from one million T cells, and these estimates were considered underestimates. The lack of PBMC sorting stopped any conclusive naive versus antigen-experienced comparison.

With a J-beta primer mix and a sample-barcoded 5' primer, a second PCR ran roughly 6 to 12 cycles. Using its own MiXCR run on the 5' RACE reads, TCRdb lists one record per CDR3 protein. The table records 600,000 to 1,000,000 distinct CDR3 sequences, 58% of them present only once. The sample providers were healthy Caucasian people from Russia, aged roughly 6 to 95. The trim removed 9 bases at V and 3 bases at J, leaving 3 bases unmatched. The CDR3 totals 14 residues. CDR1 and CDR2 (germline): LGHNA, YNFKEQ. This chain joins TRBV4-2 and TRBJ2-6; 9 positions match TRBD1. The sequenced sample was blood. The sequence derives from a man aged 30-40 years in good health. This CDR3 reads CASTGGGGANVLTF. CDR3 DNA sequence: TGTGCCAGTACAGGGGGCGGTGGGGCCAACGTCCTGACTTTC.